The 32 T cell receptor beta chains in this list originate from one sample, sequenced in a study of blood T cell repertoires in COVID-19. The repertoire was sequenced with immunoSEQ multiplex PCR; TCRdb's copy has only in-frame clones and lacks some. The data contain 200,000 to 300,000 clones, approximately 83% of them singletons. The source material was peripheral blood. Source of these receptors: a man older than 75 with acute or convalescent COVID-19.

V gene TRBV27 combines with J gene TRBJ1-5; tentatively, D is TRBD1 (5 bases). The CDR3 totals 13 residues. CDR1 MNHEY and CDR2 SMNVEV come from the germline V gene (reference sequence). The V gene lost 8 bases and the J gene lost 4 bases, with 12 bases spanning the gap. The CDR3 coding sequence is TGTGCCAGCCGATACAGGTATAATCAGCCCCAGCATTTT. Encoded protein: CASRYRYNQPQHF.

The rearrangement joins TRBV4-2 to TRBJ2-2; 11 positions match TRBD1. CDR1 is LGHNA, CDR2 YNFKEQ, per germline. CDR3 size: 16 residues. Unmatched junction bases numbered 10, after V lost 6 bases and J lost 7 bases. CDR3 sequence: CASRPGQGAGIGELFF. The CDR3, as DNA: TGTGCCAGCAGACCCGGACAGGGGGCTGGAATCGGGGAGCTGTTTTTT.

The chain recombines TRBV7-9 with TRBJ2-7, with 7 bases that match TRBD2. J was trimmed by 6 bases and V by 5 bases; bases with no gene match: 10. Germline lookup yields CDR1 SEHNR and CDR2 FQNEAQ (reference sequence). The CDR3 has 14 residues. This chain's CDR3 is CASSTKRDSREQYF. CDR3 in DNA: TGTGCCAGCAGCACGAAGCGGGATTCGCGCGAGCAGTACTTC.

This chain connects TRBV5-6 to TRBJ2-5; TRBD1 is a possible D gene (6 bases). Germline-derived CDR1 and CDR2 are SGHDT and YYEEEE. CDR3 length equals 16 residues. V dropped 4 bases and J dropped 7 bases, with 23 bases sitting between them. The CDR3: CASSPSGRGEVGTQYF. For the CDR3, the DNA is TGTGCCAGCAGCCCGTCAGGCAGGGGCGAGGTCGGGACCCAGTACTTC.

This clone was observed a single time. The chain has TRBV2 and TRBJ2-2; 7 bases line up with TRBD2. Germline values: CDR1 SNHLY, CDR2 FYNNEI. After removal of 5 bases from V and 5 bases from J, the junction contained 29 bases not matched to a gene. The length of the CDR3 is 22 residues. Written as DNA, the CDR3 is TGTGCCAGCAGTCCCGTCACCTACAGGCCCAGTCCGGGCGGGAGTGTAACCGGGGAGCTGTTTTTT. This translates into CASSPVTYRPSPGGSVTGELFF.

The rearrangement links TRBV18 to TRBJ2-5; maybe TRBD2 (5 bases). The CDR3 consists of 19 residues. CDR1 and CDR2 from the germline V gene are KGHSH and LQKENI. Trimming cost V 1 base and J 1 base, with 22 bases left between them. CDR3 sequence reads: CASSPRPGVVAPAQETQYF. The CDR3 region has the DNA TGTGCCAGCTCACCACGGCCCGGCGTCGTAGCGCCGGCCCAAGAGACCCAGTACTTC.

The table lists this clone with a count of one. This chain joins TRBV10-3 and TRBJ2-7, with 9 bases identical to TRBD2. The junction had 2 bases not matched to a gene; V was cut back by 11 bases and J by 0 bases. The CDR3 extends over 12 amino acids. Germline V lookup: CDR1 ENHRY, CDR2 SYGVKD. This chain's CDR3 is CAVSGSSYEQYF. The CDR3 coding sequence is TGTGCCGTTAGCGGGAGCTCCTACGAGCAGTACTTC.

This chain uses TRBV6-1 with TRBJ1-1; 8 nucleotides align to TRBD1. The length of the CDR3 is 15 residues. V trimming: 2 bases; J trimming: 3 bases; junction bases outside the gene matches: 5. CDR1 is MNHNS, CDR2 SASEGT, per germline. This CDR3 reads CASSERTGRDTEAFF. The CDR3 region has the DNA TGTGCCAGCAGTGAACGGACAGGGAGGGACACTGAAGCTTTCTTT.

This chain connects TRBV7-8 to TRBJ1-2; possibly TRBD1 for D (6 bases). Per the germline V gene, CDR1 is SGHVS and CDR2 is FQNEAQ. V gave up 5 bases and J gave up 0 bases, with 13 bases separating them. CDR3 length: 15 residues. The DNA of the CDR3 is TGTGCCAGCAGCCCTTGGGCAGGGGCTAACTATGGCTACACCTTC. Its protein is CASSPWAGANYGYTF. Based on the CDR3 plus reference TRBV7-8 and TRBJ1-2, the full variable domain is GAGVSQSPRYKVAKRGQDVALRCDPISGHVSLFWYQQALGQGPEFLTYFQNEAQLDKSGLPSDRFFAERPEGSVSTLKIQRTQQEDSAVYLCASSPWAGANYGYTFGSGTRLTVV.

This chain joins TRBV12-3 or TRBV12-4 and TRBJ1-1; tentatively, D is TRBD1 (6 bases). This CDR3 is built from 12 residues. V was pared by 5 bases and J by 12 bases, with 16 bases between. CDR3: CASSQSGQGTFF. CDR3 nucleotide sequence: TGTGCCAGCAGTCAATCGGGACAAGGTACTTTCTTT.

V usage is TRBV18 and J usage is TRBJ1-6; TRBD1 is a possible D gene (6 bases). This CDR3 has 18 amino acids. Germline-derived CDR1 and CDR2 are KGHSH and LQKENI. The V end was cut by 3 bases, the J end by 0 bases, with 15 bases between. CDR3 coding DNA: TGTGCCAGCTCACCCCTGGGCCAGGGGAGCTCCTATAATTCACCCCTCCACTTT. Translation: CASSPLGQGSSYNSPLHF.

The V and J genes are TRBV11-2 and TRBJ2-4; D ambiguous. The CDR3 is 15 residues long. Trimming cost V 3 bases and J 5 bases, with 14 bases left between them. Germline loops: CDR1 SGHAT, CDR2 FQNNGV. Here the CDR3 reads CASSFHFRGQNIQYF. DNA for the CDR3: TGTGCCAGCAGCTTCCACTTTCGCGGCCAAAACATTCAGTACTTC.

The rearrangement uses TRBV28 and TRBJ1-5; D is perhaps TRBD1 (6 bases). The germline V gene has CDR1 MDHEN and CDR2 SYDVKM. This CDR3 spans 15 amino acids. Trimming took off 10 bases at V and 0 bases at J, with 16 bases between the two ends. CDR3 region: CAIKRGGGSNQPQHF. The CDR3 nucleotides read TGTGCCATTAAAAGGGGGGGAGGTAGCAATCAGCCCCAGCATTTT.

The chain is built from TRBV19 and TRBJ1-1; D is unresolved. From germline, CDR1 is LNHDA and CDR2 SQIVND (reference sequence). The CDR3 sequence is 13 residues long. V gave up 1 base and J gave up 4 bases, with 7 bases separating them. This chain's CDR3 is CASSIAQATEAFF. CDR3 DNA sequence: TGTGCCAGTAGTATAGCCCAGGCCACTGAAGCTTTCTTT.

The V call is TRBV18, the J call TRBJ2-3; possibly TRBD1 for D (6 bases). Germline CDR1 KGHSH, CDR2 LQKENI. The V end was cut by 3 bases, the J end by 2 bases, with 24 bases between. The CDR3 is 19 residues long. The CDR3 DNA sequence: TGTGCCAGCTCACCGCCCTTGAGGGGGTGGACGGACCACACAGATACGCAGTATTTT. It specifies CASSPPLRGWTDHTDTQYF.

This chain links TRBV19 with TRBJ2-1, with 8 bases matching TRBD1. The CDR3 runs 15 residues. The V gene's germline CDR1 is LNHDA and CDR2 SQIVND (reference sequence). With 3 bases clipped from V and 1 base from J, the junction kept 2 bases outside the gene matches. CDR3 loop: CASSMYRGSYNEQFF. The CDR3 coding sequence is TGTGCCAGTAGTATGTACAGGGGGTCCTACAATGAGCAGTTCTTC. Together with reference TRBV19 and TRBJ2-1, the CDR3 gives the full variable domain: DGGITQSPKYLFRKEGQNVTLSCEQNLNHDAMYWYRQDPGQGLRLIYYSQIVNDFQKGDIAEGYSVSREKKESFPLTVTSAQKNPTAFYLCASSMYRGSYNEQFFGPGTRLTVL.

The genes are TRBV9 and TRBJ2-3; 8 bases agree with TRBD2. Trimming at V came to 3 bases and at J to 3 bases, leaving 3 bases not matched to a gene. Germline V gene lookup returns CDR1 SGDLS and CDR2 YYNGEE. The CDR3 loop spans 14 amino acids. The CDR3 DNA reads as TGTGCCAGCAGCGACAGCGGGAGAACAGATACGCAGTATTTT. Protein product: CASSDSGRTDTQYF.

The chain links TRBV28 to TRBJ1-2; 10 bases match TRBD1. J was trimmed by 5 bases and V by 7 bases; bases with no gene match: 7. Germline V gene sequence: CDR1 MDHEN, CDR2 SYDVKM. There are 14 residues in the CDR3. CDR3 amino acids: CASTRTGGPYGYTF. In DNA, the CDR3 is TGTGCCAGCACCCGGACAGGGGGGCCGTATGGCTACACCTTC.

The chain combines TRBV5-1 with TRBJ1-2; D not certain. The CDR3 loop spans 14 amino acids. Trimming took 4 bases from V and 0 from J, leaving 10 bases between them. Germline V gene data show CDR1 as SGHRS and CDR2 as YFSETQ. The CDR3 is CASSEGIANYGYTF. The CDR3 DNA sequence: TGCGCCAGCAGCGAGGGCATCGCTAACTATGGCTACACCTTC. The full variable domain, in which reference TRBV5-1 and TRBJ1-2 provide the parts outside the CDR3, is KAGVTQTPRYLIKTRGQQVTLSCSPISGHRSVSWYQQTPGQGLQFLFEYFSETQRNKGNFPGRFSGRQFSNSRSEMNVSTLELGDSALYLCASSEGIANYGYTFGSGTRLTVV.

The CDR3 region has the DNA TGTGCCAGCAGCCAAGTTGACGTGAGGAATGGCTACACCTTC. It encodes CASSQVDVRNGYTF. The chain is built from TRBV3-1 (or the pseudogene TRBV3-2) and TRBJ1-2; no firm D call. The CDR3 consists of 14 residues. Between the trimmed V and J ends, which lost 1 base and 6 bases, there was a span of 12 bases. Germline V gene sequence: CDR1 LGHDT, CDR2 YNNKEL (reference sequence).

V is TRBV6-5 and J is TRBJ2-7; D might be TRBD1 (6 bases). Germline V gene lookup returns CDR1 MNHEY and CDR2 SVGAGI. This CDR3 is 12 amino acids long. V lost 8 bases and J 3 bases, leaving 11 bases between the germline ends. The CDR3 region has the DNA TGTGCCAGCTTTGACAGGCTCTACGAGCAGTACTTC. This sequence encodes CASFDRLYEQYF.

V is TRBV18 and J is TRBJ1-5; D is perhaps TRBD1 (6 bases). This CDR3 comprises 18 residues. V lost 4 bases and J 2 bases, leaving 21 bases between the germline ends. The germline gives CDR1 KGHSH, CDR2 LQKENI. CDR3 in DNA: TGTGCCAGCTCACGTCCCGGGACAAGGAATGGTGGCAATCAGCCCCAGCATTTT. This translates into CASSRPGTRNGGNQPQHF.

The chain uses TRBV7-9 and TRBJ2-3; D may be TRBD1 (5 bases). The CDR3 is 15 amino acids. V gave up 5 bases and J gave up 6 bases, with 18 bases separating them. Looked up from germline, CDR1 is SEHNR and CDR2 is FQNEAQ (reference sequence). The CDR3 is CASSPIRAGLDTQYF. The CDR3 DNA sequence: TGTGCCAGCAGCCCCATCCGTGCAGGGCTGGATACGCAGTATTTT.

This clone was detected once. V and J are TRBV30 and TRBJ2-7; D is unclear. Trimming took off 0 bases at V and 2 bases at J, with 8 bases between the two ends. The CDR3 is 13 residues long. Germline V lookup: CDR1 GTSNPN, CDR2 SVGIG (reference sequence). CDR3 nucleotides: TGTGCCTGGAGTGTACGCAGCGCCTACGAGCAGTACTTC. The encoded protein is CAWSVRSAYEQYF.

This clone was counted a few times. The chain links TRBV7-9 to TRBJ2-3; 12 nucleotides match TRBD1. The germline V gene has CDR1 SEHNR and CDR2 FQNEAQ (reference sequence). The CDR3 is 16 residues long. Germline trimming cut 7 bases from V and 3 bases from J; bases unmatched to any gene: 8. The CDR3 sequence is CASTVLGQGATDTQYF. In DNA form, the CDR3 reads TGTGCCAGCACCGTCTTGGGACAGGGGGCAACAGATACGCAGTATTTT.

The V gene is TRBV7-9, the J gene TRBJ2-7; 10 bases are shared with TRBD1. With 7 bases clipped from V and 2 bases from J, the junction kept 5 bases outside the gene matches. The CDR3 is 14 amino acids. Germline assignment: CDR1 SEHNR and CDR2 FQNEAQ (reference sequence). CDR3: CASINDRGPYEQYF. CDR3 nucleotides: TGTGCCAGCATCAATGACAGGGGGCCCTACGAGCAGTACTTC.

This chain links TRBV5-8 with TRBJ2-7, with a possible D match to TRBD2 (5 bases). Germline-derived CDR1 and CDR2 are SGHTS and YDEGEE. The CDR3 length is 14 residues. Trimming took 0 bases from V and 5 from J, leaving 12 bases between them. The CDR3 sequence: CASSLGQNGDEQYF. DNA of the CDR3: TGTGCCAGCAGCTTGGGTCAGAACGGGGACGAGCAGTACTTC.

This sequence joins TRBV5-1 and TRBJ1-2; the D gene is possibly TRBD1 (6 bases). CDR1 is SGHRS and CDR2 is YFSETQ in the germline V gene. This CDR3 comprises 16 residues. Trimming pared 4 bases from V and 5 bases from J, leaving 21 bases between. CDR3 loop: CASSQDSRGLSYGYTF. The CDR3 DNA is TGCGCCAGCAGCCAAGACTCCAGGGGTTTGAGTTATGGCTACACCTTC.

The gene calls are TRBV6-5 and TRBJ2-7; perhaps TRBD2 as D (6 bases). The germline CDR1 and CDR2 sequences are MNHEY and SVGAGI. Trimming pared 7 bases from V and 7 bases from J, leaving 23 bases between. This CDR3 spans 15 amino acids. The CDR3 region has the DNA TGTGCCAGCACCTTTGCGGGAACAGCCCTTCGGGAGCAGTACTTC. Its translation: CASTFAGTALREQYF.

This clone was observed a single time. For the CDR3, the DNA is TGTGCCAGCAGTGAAGTAGCGGGGGCCTCGCTAGGTACGCAGTATTTT. This gives the protein CASSEVAGASLGTQYF. This sequence joins TRBV6-1 and TRBJ2-3; 9 nucleotides agree with TRBD2. Losses at the gene ends were 1 base for V and 8 bases for J; bases not matched to a gene: 10. The CDR3 is 16 amino acids. Germline CDR1 and CDR2: MNHNS and SASEGT.

The chain recombines TRBV5-8 with TRBJ2-5, with 10 bases aligning to TRBD1. V lost 3 bases to trimming and J lost 1 base; unmatched junction nucleotides: 3. CDR1 SGHTS and CDR2 YDEGEE come from the germline V gene. The CDR3 length is 15 residues. This CDR3 reads CASSSTGGIQETQYF. The CDR3 nucleotides read TGTGCCAGCAGCTCGACAGGGGGCATCCAAGAGACCCAGTACTTC.

The rearrangement links TRBV6-2 or TRBV6-3 to TRBJ2-2, with TRBD2 identical over 7 bases. Germline V gene data show CDR1 as MNHEY and CDR2 as SVGEGT. V trimming: 2 bases; J trimming: 4 bases; junction bases outside the gene matches: 16. This CDR3 spans 19 amino acids. CDR3 DNA sequence: TGTGCCAGCAGTTACCACCCTTTAAGGGGAGGGCCGGGCACCGGGGAGCTGTTTTTT. Encoded protein: CASSYHPLRGGPGTGELFF.